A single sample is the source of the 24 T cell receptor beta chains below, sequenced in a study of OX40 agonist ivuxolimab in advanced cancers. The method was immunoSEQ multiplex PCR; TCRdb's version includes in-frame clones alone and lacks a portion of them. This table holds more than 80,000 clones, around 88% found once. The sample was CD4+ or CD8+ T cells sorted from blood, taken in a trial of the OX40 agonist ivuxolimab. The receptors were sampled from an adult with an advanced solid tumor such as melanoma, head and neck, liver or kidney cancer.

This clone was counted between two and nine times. CDR3 in amino acids: CASSFYNEQFF. CDR3 in DNA: TGTGCCAGCAGCTTCTACAATGAGCAGTTCTTC. This rearrangement joins TRBV7-2 to TRBJ2-1; D not resolved. The CDR3 sequence is 11 residues long. CDR1 and CDR2 from the germline V gene are SGHTA and FQGNSA. V dropped 3 bases and J dropped 3 bases, with 0 bases sitting between them.

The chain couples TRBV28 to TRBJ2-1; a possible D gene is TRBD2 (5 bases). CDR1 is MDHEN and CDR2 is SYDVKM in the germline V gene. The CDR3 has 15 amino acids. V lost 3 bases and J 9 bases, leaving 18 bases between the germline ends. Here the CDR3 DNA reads TGTGCCAGCAGTTTTGAAAGGGCACTAGGTACTGAGCAGTTCTTC. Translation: CASSFERALGTEQFF.

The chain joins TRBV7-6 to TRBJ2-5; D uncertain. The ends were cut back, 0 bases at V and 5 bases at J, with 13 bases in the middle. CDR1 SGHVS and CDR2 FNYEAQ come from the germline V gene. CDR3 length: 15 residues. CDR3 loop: CASSLALGGSETQYF. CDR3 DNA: TGTGCCAGCAGCTTAGCGCTGGGTGGATCGGAGACCCAGTACTTC.

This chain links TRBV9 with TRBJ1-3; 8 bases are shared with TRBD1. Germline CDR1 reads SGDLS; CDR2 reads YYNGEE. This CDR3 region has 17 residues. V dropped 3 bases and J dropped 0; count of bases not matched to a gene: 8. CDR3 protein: CASSASGGGSSGNTIYF. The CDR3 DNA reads TGTGCCAGCAGCGCTTCAGGGGGCGGAAGCTCTGGAAACACCATATATTTT.

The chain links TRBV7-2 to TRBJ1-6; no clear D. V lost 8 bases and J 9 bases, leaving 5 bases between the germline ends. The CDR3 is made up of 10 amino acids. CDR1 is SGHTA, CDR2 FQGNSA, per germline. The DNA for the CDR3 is TGTGCCAGCGGCGCTTCACCCCTCCACTTT. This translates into CASGASPLHF.

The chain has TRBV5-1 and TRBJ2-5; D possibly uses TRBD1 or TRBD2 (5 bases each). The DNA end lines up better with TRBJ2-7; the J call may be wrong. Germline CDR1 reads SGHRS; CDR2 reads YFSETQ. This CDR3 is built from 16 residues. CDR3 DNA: TGCGCCAGCAGAGTGCAGACCGGGACGGTCGTCGACGAGCAGTACTTC. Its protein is CASRVQTGTVVDEQYF.

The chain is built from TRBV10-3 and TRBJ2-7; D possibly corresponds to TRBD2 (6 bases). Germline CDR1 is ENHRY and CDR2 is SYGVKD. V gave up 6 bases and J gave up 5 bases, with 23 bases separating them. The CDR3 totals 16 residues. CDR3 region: CAISAGSPRSGNEQYF. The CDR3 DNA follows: TGTGCCATCAGCGCGGGGTCGCCACGTTCGGGAAACGAGCAGTACTTC.

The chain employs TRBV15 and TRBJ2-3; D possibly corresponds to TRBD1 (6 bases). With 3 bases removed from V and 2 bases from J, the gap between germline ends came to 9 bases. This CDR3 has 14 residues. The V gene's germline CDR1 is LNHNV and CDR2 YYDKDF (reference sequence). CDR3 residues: CATSRTGYTDTQYF. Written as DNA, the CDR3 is TGTGCCACCAGCAGGACAGGATACACAGATACGCAGTATTTT. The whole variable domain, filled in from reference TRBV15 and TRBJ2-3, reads DAMVIQNPRYQVTQFGKPVTLSCSQTLNHNVMYWYQQKSSQAPKLLFHYYDKDFNNEADTPDNFQSRRPNTSFCFLDIRSPGLGDTAMYLCATSRTGYTDTQYFGPGTRLTVL.

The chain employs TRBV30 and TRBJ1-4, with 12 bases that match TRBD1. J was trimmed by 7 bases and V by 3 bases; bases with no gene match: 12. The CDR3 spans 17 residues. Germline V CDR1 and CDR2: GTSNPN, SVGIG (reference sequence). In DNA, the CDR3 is TGTGCCTGGAGCACCGGGACAGGGGGCGATTATAGTGAAAAACTGTTTTTT. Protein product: CAWSTGTGGDYSEKLFF.

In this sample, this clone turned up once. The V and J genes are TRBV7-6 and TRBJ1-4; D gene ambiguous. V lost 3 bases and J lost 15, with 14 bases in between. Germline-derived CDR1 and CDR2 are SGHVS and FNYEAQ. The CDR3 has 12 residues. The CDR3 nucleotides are TGTGCCAGCAGCTTCGACCGATTGTCCATGTTTTTT. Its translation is CASSFDRLSMFF.

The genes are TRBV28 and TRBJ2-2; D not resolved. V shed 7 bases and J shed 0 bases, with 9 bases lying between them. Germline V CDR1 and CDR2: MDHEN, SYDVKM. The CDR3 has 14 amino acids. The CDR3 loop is CASKEATNTGELFF. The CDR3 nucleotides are TGTGCCAGCAAAGAAGCTACGAACACCGGGGAGCTGTTTTTT.

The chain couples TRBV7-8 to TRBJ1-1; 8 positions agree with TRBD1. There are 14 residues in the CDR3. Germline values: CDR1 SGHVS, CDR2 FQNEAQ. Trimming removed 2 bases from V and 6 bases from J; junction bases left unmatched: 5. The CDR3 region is CASSLNGQGAEAFF. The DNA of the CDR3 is TGTGCCAGCAGCTTAAACGGACAGGGTGCTGAAGCTTTCTTT.

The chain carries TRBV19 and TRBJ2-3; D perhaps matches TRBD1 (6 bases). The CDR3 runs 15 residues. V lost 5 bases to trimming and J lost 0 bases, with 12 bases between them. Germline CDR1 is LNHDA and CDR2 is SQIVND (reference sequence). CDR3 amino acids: CASSGRTASTDTQYF. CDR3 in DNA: TGTGCCAGTAGTGGACGGACAGCTAGCACAGATACGCAGTATTTT.

The CDR3 sequence: CASSSDSGPTGELFF. DNA of the CDR3: TGTGCCAGCAGCTCGGACTCGGGACCCACCGGGGAGCTGTTTTTT. The V gene is TRBV7-3, the J gene TRBJ2-2; D could derive from TRBD1 or TRBD2 (5 bases each). Germline V lookup: CDR1 SGHTA, CDR2 FQGTGA. V dropped 4 bases and J dropped 4 bases, with 13 bases sitting between them. CDR3 length: 15 amino acids.

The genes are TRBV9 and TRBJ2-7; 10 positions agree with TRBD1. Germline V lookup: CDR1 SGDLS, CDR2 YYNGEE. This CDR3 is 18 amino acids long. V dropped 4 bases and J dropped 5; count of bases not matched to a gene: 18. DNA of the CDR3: TGTGCCAGCAGCCCCCACTCGACTCCGGGACAGGGGACCCACGAGCAGTACTTC. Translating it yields CASSPHSTPGQGTHEQYF.

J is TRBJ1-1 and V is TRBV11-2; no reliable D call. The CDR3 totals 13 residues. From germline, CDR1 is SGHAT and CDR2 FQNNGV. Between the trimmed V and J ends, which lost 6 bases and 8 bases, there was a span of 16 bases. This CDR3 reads CASSLGRAGEAFF. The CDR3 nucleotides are TGTGCCAGCAGTCTTGGACGGGCTGGCGAAGCTTTCTTT.

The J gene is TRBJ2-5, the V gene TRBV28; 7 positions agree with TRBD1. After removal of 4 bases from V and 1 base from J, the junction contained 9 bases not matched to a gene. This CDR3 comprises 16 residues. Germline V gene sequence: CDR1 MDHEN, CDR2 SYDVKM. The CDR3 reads CASSYSTGKGQETQYF. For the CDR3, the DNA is TGTGCCAGCAGTTACTCGACAGGGAAGGGCCAAGAGACCCAGTACTTC.

The CDR3 bases are TGTGCCAGCAGATTCCTTCAACGGGACTATGGCTACACCTTC. It yields the protein CASRFLQRDYGYTF. The chain links TRBV6-5 to TRBJ1-2; D remains unclear. This CDR3 has 14 amino acids. The ends were cut back, 6 bases at V and 3 bases at J, with 14 bases in the middle. CDR1 MNHEY and CDR2 SVGAGI come from the germline V gene.

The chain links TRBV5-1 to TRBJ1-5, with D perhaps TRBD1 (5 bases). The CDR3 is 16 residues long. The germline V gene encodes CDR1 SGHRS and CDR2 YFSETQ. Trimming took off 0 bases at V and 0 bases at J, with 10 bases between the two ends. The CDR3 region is CASSLGRGGSNQPQHF. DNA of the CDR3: TGCGCCAGCAGCTTGGGGAGGGGTGGTAGCAATCAGCCCCAGCATTTT.

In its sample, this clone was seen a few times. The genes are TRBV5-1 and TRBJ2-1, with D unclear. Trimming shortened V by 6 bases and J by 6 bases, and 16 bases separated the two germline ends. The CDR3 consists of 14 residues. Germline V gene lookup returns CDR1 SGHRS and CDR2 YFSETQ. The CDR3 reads CASIGPGTGNEQFF. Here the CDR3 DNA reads TGCGCCAGCATTGGGCCTGGTACGGGCAATGAGCAGTTCTTC.

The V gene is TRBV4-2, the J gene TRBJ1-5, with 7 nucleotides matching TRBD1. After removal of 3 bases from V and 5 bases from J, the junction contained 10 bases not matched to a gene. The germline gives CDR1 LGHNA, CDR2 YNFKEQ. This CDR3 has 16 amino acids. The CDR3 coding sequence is TGTGCCAGCAGCCAGGCAGGGGGTACAAGAGATCAGCCCCAGCATTTT. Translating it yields CASSQAGGTRDQPQHF.

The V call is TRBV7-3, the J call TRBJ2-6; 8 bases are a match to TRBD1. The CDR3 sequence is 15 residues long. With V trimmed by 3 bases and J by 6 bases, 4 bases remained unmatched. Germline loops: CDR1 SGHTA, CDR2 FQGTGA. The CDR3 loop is CASSLSTGEANVLTF. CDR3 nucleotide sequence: TGTGCCAGCAGCTTGTCGACAGGGGAGGCCAACGTCCTGACTTTC.

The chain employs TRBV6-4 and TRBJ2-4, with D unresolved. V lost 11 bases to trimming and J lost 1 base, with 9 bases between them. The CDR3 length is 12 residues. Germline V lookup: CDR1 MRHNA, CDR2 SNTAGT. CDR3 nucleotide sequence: TGTGCCGGTGTCAGGGCCAAAAACATTCAGTACTTC. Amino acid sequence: CAGVRAKNIQYF.

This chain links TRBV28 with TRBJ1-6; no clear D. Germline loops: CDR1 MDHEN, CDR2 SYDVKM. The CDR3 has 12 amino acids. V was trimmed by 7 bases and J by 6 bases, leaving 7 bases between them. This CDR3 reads CASTTPNSPLHF. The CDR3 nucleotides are TGTGCCAGCACCACACCTAATTCACCCCTCCACTTT.